This is a list of T cell receptor beta chains from one sample in a study of cytotoxic CD8 clonotypes in ibrutinib-treated CLL. The repertoire was sequenced with immunoSEQ multiplex PCR; TCRdb's copy has only in-frame clones and lacks some. The sample carries around 300,000 clones, roughly 85% recorded once. The sample consisted of PBMCs, taken before ibrutinib treatment. Receptors originate from a human donor with chronic lymphocytic leukemia. The CDR3 runs from the conserved cysteine through the conserved F or W. The order of the fields is CDR3 protein, V gene, D gene, CDR3 length. A D gene is named only where the DNA matches it firmly.

CDR3 protein: CASSQREVDTQYF
V gene: TRBV5-1
D gene: TRBD2
CDR3 length: 13

CDR3 protein: CASSLARGYNEQFF
V gene: TRBV5-1
D gene: -
CDR3 length: 14

CDR3 protein: CASSLSGRTPGMEAFF
V gene: TRBV5-6
D gene: -
CDR3 length: 16

CDR3 protein: CASRESQLSNQPQHF
V gene: TRBV6-5
D gene: -
CDR3 length: 15

CDR3 protein: CASSEAGTGNTGYTF
V gene: TRBV6-1
D gene: TRBD1
CDR3 length: 15

CDR3 protein: CAISSGGSIGVAGTSGSYEQYF
V gene: TRBV10-3
D gene: TRBD2
CDR3 length: 22

CDR3 protein: CASRHEGQRYYEQYF
V gene: TRBV7-9
D gene: TRBD1
CDR3 length: 15

CDR3 protein: CASSVGPRSYGYTF
V gene: TRBV9
D gene: -
CDR3 length: 14

CDR3 protein: CASSLDGGSSYNEQFF
V gene: TRBV2
D gene: TRBD2
CDR3 length: 16

CDR3 protein: CASSQNHLGFQYQETQYF
V gene: TRBV4-3
D gene: -
CDR3 length: 18

CDR3 protein: CASSRGNTGELFF
V gene: TRBV25-1
D gene: -
CDR3 length: 13

CDR3 protein: CASSFSQGETEAFF
V gene: TRBV7-8
D gene: -
CDR3 length: 14

CDR3 protein: CASSQEAYRDRGNQPQHF
V gene: TRBV4-3
D gene: TRBD1
CDR3 length: 18

CDR3 protein: CATSIPSGRDYEQYF
V gene: TRBV15
D gene: TRBD2
CDR3 length: 15

CDR3 protein: CASSQGRIRDRGLVDTQYF
V gene: TRBV4-2
D gene: TRBD1
CDR3 length: 19

CDR3 protein: CAWSKKFSNQPQHF
V gene: TRBV30
D gene: -
CDR3 length: 14

CDR3 protein: CASSLTRTGGNTEAFF
V gene: TRBV7-3
D gene: TRBD1
CDR3 length: 16

CDR3 protein: CASSLGLAGGWLGTQYF
V gene: TRBV5-4
D gene: TRBD2
CDR3 length: 17

CDR3 protein: CASSSGLAANNEQFF
V gene: TRBV5-1
D gene: TRBD2
CDR3 length: 15

CDR3 protein: CATSRDTQRSTDTQYF
V gene: TRBV15
D gene: -
CDR3 length: 16

CDR3 protein: CASSLVIRASGRGSKFF
V gene: TRBV7-2
D gene: TRBD2
CDR3 length: 17

CDR3 protein: CASSSRPGPTSSGYTF
V gene: TRBV7-6
D gene: -
CDR3 length: 16

CDR3 protein: CASVGSNEQFF
V gene: TRBV2
D gene: -
CDR3 length: 11

CDR3 protein: CASSDGTSGSYEQYF
V gene: TRBV27
D gene: TRBD2
CDR3 length: 15

CDR3 protein: CASSLWGPQETQYF
V gene: TRBV27
D gene: -
CDR3 length: 14

CDR3 protein: CASSKPGLADGANVLTF
V gene: TRBV7-3
D gene: TRBD2
CDR3 length: 17

CDR3 protein: CASSRPNYGYTF
V gene: TRBV25-1
D gene: -
CDR3 length: 12

CDR3 protein: CASSPRDYSYNEQFF
V gene: TRBV7-6
D gene: -
CDR3 length: 15

CDR3 protein: CASAAPSYEQYF
V gene: TRBV6-5
D gene: -
CDR3 length: 12

CDR3 protein: CASSFTGGTGEKLFF
V gene: TRBV5-1
D gene: -
CDR3 length: 15

CDR3 protein: CAIRGGATNEKLFF
V gene: TRBV10-3
D gene: -
CDR3 length: 14

CDR3 protein: CASSFSYEQYF
V gene: TRBV5-5
D gene: -
CDR3 length: 11

CDR3 protein: CATSRGFGSYEQFF
V gene: TRBV15
D gene: -
CDR3 length: 14

CDR3 protein: CASSKDYSNQPQHF
V gene: TRBV19
D gene: -
CDR3 length: 14

CDR3 protein: CASSPAGAETQYF
V gene: TRBV18
D gene: TRBD2
CDR3 length: 13